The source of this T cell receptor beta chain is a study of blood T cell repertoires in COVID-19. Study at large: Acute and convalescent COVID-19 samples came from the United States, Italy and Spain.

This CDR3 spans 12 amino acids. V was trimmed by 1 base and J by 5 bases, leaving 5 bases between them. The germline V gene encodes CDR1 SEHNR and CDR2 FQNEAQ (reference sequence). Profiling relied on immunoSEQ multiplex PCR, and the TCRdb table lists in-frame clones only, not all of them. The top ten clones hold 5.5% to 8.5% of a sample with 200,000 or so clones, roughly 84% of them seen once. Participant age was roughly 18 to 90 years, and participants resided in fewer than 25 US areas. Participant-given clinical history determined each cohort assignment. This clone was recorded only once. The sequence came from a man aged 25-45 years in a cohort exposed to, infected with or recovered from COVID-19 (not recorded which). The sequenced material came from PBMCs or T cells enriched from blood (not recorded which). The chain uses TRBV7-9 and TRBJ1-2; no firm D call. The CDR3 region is CASSLDMYGYTF. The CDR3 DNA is TGTGCCAGCAGCTTAGATATGTATGGCTACACCTTC.